The sequence of this T cell receptor beta chain was determined in a study of CD8 T cells in ankylosing spondylitis. In this sample, this clonotype turned up many times. One entry per CDR3 protein results from TCRdb running MiXCR on the 5' RACE reads. Among some 120,000 distinct CDR3 sequences, roughly 13% were seen once, and the ten largest hold 2.5% to 3%. CDR1 is KGHSH, CDR2 LQKENI, per germline. V lost 4 bases and J lost 2; bases outside the gene matches: 5. The CDR3 sequence is 14 residues long. The rearrangement joins TRBV18 to TRBJ2-7; 7 bases are shared with TRBD1. The receptor comes from a female donor with ankylosing spondylitis or in good health (not recorded which). The material sequenced was blood, either unsorted or a sorted T cell fraction (not recorded which). The CDR3: CASSRTGLTYEQYF. In nucleotides, the CDR3 is TGTGCCAGCTCACGGACAGGCCTAACCTACGAGCAGTACTTC.